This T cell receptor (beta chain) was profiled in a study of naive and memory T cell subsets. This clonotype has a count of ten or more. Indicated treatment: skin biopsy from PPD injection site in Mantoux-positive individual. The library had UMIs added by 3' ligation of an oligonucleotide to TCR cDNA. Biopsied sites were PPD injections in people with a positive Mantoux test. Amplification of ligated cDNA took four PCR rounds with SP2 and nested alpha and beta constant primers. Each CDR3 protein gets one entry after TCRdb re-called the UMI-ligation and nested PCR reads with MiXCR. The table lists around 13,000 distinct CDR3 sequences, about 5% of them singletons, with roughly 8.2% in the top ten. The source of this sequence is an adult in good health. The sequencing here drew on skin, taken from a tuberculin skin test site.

The DNA for the CDR3 is TGTGCCAGCAGCCCGCTTGGGGGATTTGACTATGGCTACACCTTC. This translates into CASSPLGGFDYGYTF. V is TRBV14 and J is TRBJ1-2, with D maybe TRBD1 (5 bases). The V end was cut by 4 bases, the J end by 3 bases, with 15 bases between. This CDR3 region has 15 residues. Germline V gives CDR1 SGHDN, CDR2 FVKESK.